The 13 T cell receptor beta chains below come from one sample, sequenced in a study of T cell clonotyping in hematopoietic cell transplantation. Regarding time point: recipient sample about 28 days before transplant, after cytoreduction. Produced via immunoSEQ multiplex PCR; TCRdb's table is partial and in-frame only. The sample has roughly 29,000 clones; less than 75% are singletons. The input for sequencing was peripheral blood mononuclear cells, taken before stem cell transplant. All receptors come from a man between 50 and 59 years old with myelodysplastic syndrome. Some clones in this sample may be carry-over from other donors' samples.

The chain combines TRBV6-7 with TRBJ1-2; 8 bases match TRBD1. TRBV6-7 is annotated as an ORF whose role is uncertain. Trimming cost V 0 bases and J 4 bases; bases outside gene matches: 13. The CDR3 consists of 18 residues. The CDR3 spells CASSYSRDRYHLTYGYTF. As DNA, the CDR3 is TGTGCCAGCAGTTACTCCCGGGACAGGTATCATCTGACCTATGGCTACACCTTC.

The genes are TRBV5-1 and TRBJ2-3; unclear D gene. The CDR3 contains 11 residues. The ends were cut back, 5 bases at V and 9 bases at J, with 10 bases in the middle. Germline CDR1 reads SGHRS; CDR2 reads YFSETQ. The CDR3 is CASSRQETQYF. The CDR3, as DNA: TGCGCCAGCAGTCGGCAGGAGACGCAGTATTTT.

This chain connects TRBV28 to TRBJ2-7, with TRBD1 matching over 8 bases. Germline CDR1 is MDHEN and CDR2 is SYDVKM. The CDR3 spans 15 residues. The ends lost 6 bases at V and 2 bases at J; junction bases unmatched: 9. For the CDR3, the DNA is TGTGCCAGCAGCGTAGGGACAGGAATTACCTACGAGCAGTACTTC. Translation: CASSVGTGITYEQYF. The full variable domain, in which reference TRBV28 and TRBJ2-7 provide the parts outside the CDR3, is DVKVTQSSRYLVKRTGEKVFLECVQDMDHENMFWYRQDPGLGLRLIYFSYDVKMKEKGDIPEGYSVSREKKERFSLILESASTNQTSMYLCASSVGTGITYEQYFGPGTRLTVT.

The DNA for the CDR3 is TGTGCCTGGGGTTTCGGGGGAAGCGGTAATGAAAAACTGTTTTTT. Translated, it gives CAWGFGGSGNEKLFF. The chain has TRBV30 and TRBJ1-4, with TRBD1 as a possible D gene (5 bases). This CDR3 contains 15 residues. Germline CDR1 and CDR2: GTSNPN and SVGIG (reference sequence). V was clipped by 5 bases and J by 4 bases, with 17 bases between them.

The genes are TRBV7-9 and TRBJ2-7, with TRBD2 matching 8 bases. This CDR3 is 14 amino acids long. Per germline, CDR1 SEHNR and CDR2 FQNEAQ (reference sequence). Trimming removed 1 base from V and 2 bases from J; junction bases left unmatched: 1. Written as DNA, the CDR3 is TGTGCCAGCAGCTTAGACGGGGGGGCCTACGAGCAGTACTTC. Protein product: CASSLDGGAYEQYF.

The chain's CDR3 is CASSYSVGGVHEKLFF. CDR3 DNA: TGTGCCAGCAGTTATTCCGTTGGTGGGGTGCATGAAAAACTGTTTTTT. The chain is built from TRBV28 and TRBJ1-4; unclear D gene. Germline lookup yields CDR1 MDHEN and CDR2 SYDVKM. Trimming removed 4 bases from V and 6 bases from J, with 18 bases in between. The CDR3 length is 16 residues.

The J gene is TRBJ2-7, the V gene TRBV5-1; 9 bases map to TRBD2. The trim removed 3 bases at V and 0 bases at J, leaving 4 bases unmatched. CDR1 and CDR2 (germline): SGHRS, YFSETQ. This CDR3 region has 15 residues. CDR3 in DNA: TGCGCCAGCAGCTCCCTAGCGGGAAGCTCCTACGAGCAGTACTTC. Protein product: CASSSLAGSSYEQYF.

The gene calls are TRBV7-3 and TRBJ1-1; perhaps TRBD1 as D (5 bases). This CDR3 comprises 14 residues. V lost 3 bases, J lost 2 bases, and 10 bases lay in between. Per the germline V gene, CDR1 is SGHTA and CDR2 is FQGTGA. The CDR3 here is CASSLSTGNTEAFF. CDR3 nucleotides: TGTGCCAGCAGCTTGAGTACAGGCAACACTGAAGCTTTCTTT. Together with reference TRBV7-3 and TRBJ1-1, the CDR3 gives the full variable domain: GAGVSQTPSNKVTEKGKYVELRCDPISGHTALYWYRQSLGQGPEFLIYFQGTGAADDSGLPNDRFFAVRPEGSVSTLKIQRTERGDSAVYLCASSLSTGNTEAFFGQGTRLTVV.

V usage is TRBV2 and J usage is TRBJ2-1; 16 nucleotides align to TRBD2. CDR3 size: 16 residues. Germline CDR1 SNHLY, CDR2 FYNNEI. V lost 6 bases and J lost 15; bases outside the gene matches: 14. CDR3 in amino acids: CASSLRGLAGGPDRFF. The CDR3 DNA is TGTGCCAGCAGCCTCAGGGGACTAGCGGGAGGGCCGGATAGGTTCTTC.

The CDR3 DNA follows: TGCGCCAGCAGCTTATCTACTTCCATGAACACTGAAGCTTTCTTT. Its protein product is CASSLSTSMNTEAFF. The chain recombines TRBV5-1 with TRBJ1-1, with D hard to call. This CDR3 spans 15 amino acids. The germline CDR1 and CDR2 sequences are SGHRS and YFSETQ. Trimming pared 2 bases from V and 0 bases from J, leaving 11 bases between. The entire variable domain, with the rest obtained from reference TRBV5-1 and TRBJ1-1, is as follows: KAGVTQTPRYLIKTRGQQVTLSCSPISGHRSVSWYQQTPGQGLQFLFEYFSETQRNKGNFPGRFSGRQFSNSRSEMNVSTLELGDSALYLCASSLSTSMNTEAFFGQGTRLTVV.

This clone was seen a handful of times. In DNA form, the CDR3 reads TGTGCCAGCAGCTCAGGGGGAGGACAGGGTGAAAAACTGTTTTTT. Its protein product is CASSSGGGQGEKLFF. The V call is TRBV7-2, the J call TRBJ1-4; 8 nucleotides align to TRBD1. Germline V gives CDR1 SGHTA, CDR2 FQGNSA. With 4 bases clipped from V and 7 bases from J, the junction kept 8 bases outside the gene matches. The CDR3 has 15 amino acids. Looking up the rest from reference TRBV7-2 and TRBJ1-4 gives the full variable domain: GAGVSQSPSNKVTEKGKDVELRCDPISGHTALYWYRQSLGQGLEFLIYFQGNSAPDKSGLPSDRFSAERTGGSVSTLTIQRTQQEDSAVYLCASSSGGGQGEKLFFGSGTQLSVL.

The rearrangement links TRBV4-1 to TRBJ1-5; D remains ambiguous. CDR1 is MGHRA, CDR2 YSYEKL, per germline. V was cut by 2 bases and J by 11 bases, with 16 bases left in between. CDR3 size: 14 residues. CDR3 coding DNA: TGCGCCAGCAGCCAAACAACCCAAGGGTCGGCCCAGCATTTT. Translation gives CASSQTTQGSAQHF.

The chain has TRBV27 and TRBJ2-7, with TRBD2 matching over 12 bases. The CDR3 totals 15 residues. The J segment lost 2 bases and the V segment lost 4 bases, leaving 3 bases of the junction unmatched. Germline V lookup: CDR1 MNHEY, CDR2 SMNVEV (reference sequence). CDR3: CASSSRLAGAYEQYF. In DNA form, the CDR3 reads TGTGCCAGCAGTTCCCGACTAGCGGGAGCCTACGAGCAGTACTTC.